Listed below are T cell receptor beta chains from one sample, sequenced in a study of Ad26.COV2.S vaccination and SARS-CoV-2 variants. Only in-frame clones appear in the TCRdb table, and some are missing; sequencing was by immunoSEQ multiplex PCR. The top ten hold approximately 7% of the sample, which has approximately 400,000 clones, 83% seen once. Source: peripheral blood, taken in a trial of Ad26.COV2.S vaccine versus placebo. All receptors derive from a person aged 18 to 59 who received the Ad26.COV2.S COVID-19 vaccine or a placebo. The CDR3 runs from the conserved cysteine through the conserved F or W. D genes are given only for firm matches. The size entry is marked missing in some rows and otherwise reads once, few, many or a size class.

D gene,V gene,J gene,clone size,CDR3 DNA,CDR3 protein
-,TRBV5-1,TRBJ2-7,-,TGCGCCAGCAGCTATGAAGTAGCCTACGAGCAGTACTTC,CASSYEVAYEQYF
TRBD1,TRBV3-1/TRBV3-2,TRBJ2-7,-,TGTGCCAGCAGTATTTACGGACAGGGCTACGAGCAGTACTTC,CASSIYGQGYEQYF
-,TRBV5-6,TRBJ2-5,-,TGTGCCAGCAGCTTATTCGGACAGCAAGAGACCCAGTACTTC,CASSLFGQQETQYF
TRBD1,TRBV5-5,TRBJ1-1,once,TGTGCCAGCAGCTTGACAGGGGGGGTGAACACTGAAGCTTTCTTT,CASSLTGGVNTEAFF
-,TRBV15,TRBJ2-7,-,TGTGCCACCAGCAGAGGTGGACAGTTCTCCTACGAGCAGTACTTC,CATSRGGQFSYEQYF
-,TRBV19,TRBJ1-2,-,TGTGCCAGTAGTATGGACGCCCTGACTAACTATGGCTACACCTTC,CASSMDALTNYGYTF
-,TRBV18,TRBJ2-2,-,TGTGCCAGCTCACCACGGCAAGATAGGACCGGGGAGCTGTTTTTT,CASSPRQDRTGELFF
TRBD2,TRBV12-5,TRBJ2-2,-,TGTGCTAGTGGTTCCCCCTGGGCAGCGGGGGGGCCCGGGGAGCTGTTTTTT,CASGSPWAAGGPGELFF
-,TRBV18,TRBJ1-4,-,TGTGCCAGCTCACCCCGGGACATTGGCGATGAAAAACTGTTTTTT,CASSPRDIGDEKLFF
-,TRBV29-1,TRBJ2-1,-,TGCAGCGGGGAAACCAGGGGGAGGAATGAGCAGTTCTTC,CSGETRGRNEQFF
-,TRBV5-1,TRBJ1-3,few,TGCGCCAGCAGCGTCACGGGACACCATCTACCCTCTGGAAACACCATATATTTT,CASSVTGHHLPSGNTIYF
-,TRBV9,TRBJ2-1,once,TGTGCCAGCAGCGTAGTGGGGGACTCCTACAATGAGCAGTTCTTC,CASSVVGDSYNEQFF
-,TRBV19,TRBJ2-7,few,TGTGCCAGTAGTCGGGACCGAGTATCCTACGAGCAGTACTTC,CASSRDRVSYEQYF
-,TRBV11-3,TRBJ2-1,-,TGTGCCAGCAGCTTAAGGGATGAGCAGTTCTTC,CASSLRDEQFF
-,TRBV5-4,TRBJ1-4,-,TGTGCCAGCAGCTCCGCCCAGTCCAGGGGAACTAATGAAAAACTGTTTTTT,CASSSAQSRGTNEKLFF
-,TRBV4-3,TRBJ2-3,-,TGCGCCAGCAGCCAAGGGCATCCTTCAGATACGCAGTATTTT,CASSQGHPSDTQYF
TRBD1,TRBV4-1,TRBJ1-2,-,TGCGCCAGCAGCCACCGACAGGGAGCTAACTATGGCTACACCTTC,CASSHRQGANYGYTF